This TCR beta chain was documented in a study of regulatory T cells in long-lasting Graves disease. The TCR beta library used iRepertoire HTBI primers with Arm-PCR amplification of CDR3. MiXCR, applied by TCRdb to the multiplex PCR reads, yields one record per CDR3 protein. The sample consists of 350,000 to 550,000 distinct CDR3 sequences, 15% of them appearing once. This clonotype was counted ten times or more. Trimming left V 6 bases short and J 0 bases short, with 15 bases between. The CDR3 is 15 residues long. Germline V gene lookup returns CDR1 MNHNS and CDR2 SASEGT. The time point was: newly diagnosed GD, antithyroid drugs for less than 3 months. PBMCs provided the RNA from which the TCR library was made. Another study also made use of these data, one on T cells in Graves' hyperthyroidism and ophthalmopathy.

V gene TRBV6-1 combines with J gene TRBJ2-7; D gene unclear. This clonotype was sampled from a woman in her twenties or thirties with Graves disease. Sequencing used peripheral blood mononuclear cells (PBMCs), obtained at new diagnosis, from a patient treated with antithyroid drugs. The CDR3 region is CASSPPMGSSYEQYF. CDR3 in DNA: TGTGCCAGCAGCCCCCCTATGGGAAGCTCCTACGAGCAGTACTTC.